Listed below are T cell receptor beta chains from one sample, sequenced in a study of vaccination and CD4 T cells after COVID-19. Using its own MiXCR run on the PCR reads, TCRdb lists one record per CDR3 protein. The sample records more than 1,500 distinct CDR3 sequences, about 63% being singletons. No antigens are known for them. This sample comprised CD4+ T cells from blood, cultured in vitro, obtained after SARS-CoV-2 vaccination. The receptors stem from a human donor who had recovered from COVID-19. The CDR3 runs from the conserved cysteine through the conserved F or W. Fields, in order: V gene, CDR3 protein.

>TRBV4-1
CASSQGTVNTEAFF
>TRBV2
CASRENRVIPLNQPQHF
>TRBV6-1
CASSEPGQGSYEQYF
>TRBV5-1
CASSTGAPNQPQHF
>TRBV10-3
CAISDLRRGNTEAFF
>TRBV7-2
CASSLALQGGTGELFF
>TRBV20-1
CSARDSWRGSTDTQYF
>TRBV27
CASSSSGFPNSPLHF
>TRBV7-2
CASSLSAGETQYF
>TRBV20-1
CSASEGGSYTDTQYF
>TRBV20-1
CSAMGGGSNTEAFF
>TRBV10-3
CAIRPQLAGGELFF
>TRBV21-1
CASSADSSGANVLTF
>TRBV6-5
CASSYLQGNSYNSPLHF
>TRBV7-2
CASSSRGQENSPLHF
>TRBV2
CASSLGRWSYNEQFF
>TRBV27
CASSLSRTSGHSADTQYF
>TRBV7-8
CASSPLVRNYEQYF
>TRBV19
CASRMGIEAAFF
>TRBV21-1
CAGEGLASRGTDTQYF
>TRBV7-2
CASSLGRGDTEAFF
>TRBV7-8
CASSLLGAPLHF
>TRBV6-5
CASSYGDRVTEAFF
>TRBV15
CATSIGLGNEKLFF
>TRBV7-2
CASSSQGTGIGELFF
>TRBV10-3
CAISGSGGMETQYF
>TRBV7-2
CASSVDRGGQPQHF
>TRBV19
CASSIWGSVDGYTF
>TRBV6-1
CASRSGQGIKGSYNEQFF
>TRBV20-1
CSAPRVGEQFF
>TRBV4-3
CASSPTGGNYGYTF
>TRBV7-8
CASTTDGRGEKLFF
>TRBV4-1
CASSQDRRAFMNTEAFF
>TRBV11-3
CASTQGVSLDTQYF
>TRBV28
CATSPRINQPQHF
>TRBV20-1
CSARDRVYATEAFF
>TRBV20-1
CSASAAMTTGYGYTF